What follows is one TCR beta chain and its context. An end of the junction differs from the germline gene, which may be a read error. The CDR3 totals 13 residues. Germline V CDR1 and CDR2: GTSNPN, SVGIG (reference sequence). This sample was taken from a study of blood T cell repertoires in COVID-19. Study-wide context: Spain, Italy and the United States supplied samples that represented acute and convalescent COVID-19. T cells, B-cell-depleted T cells, or PBMCs supplied cDNA or gDNA.

TCRdb's copy holds only in-frame clones and misses some; the assay was immunoSEQ multiplex PCR. The data contain around 260,000 clones, 70% to 90% of them singletons. This receptor was taken from a young man with active or convalescent COVID-19. Sequenced input: peripheral blood. The V and J genes are TRBV30 and TRBJ2-1; 10 nucleotides match TRBD2. The CDR3 sequence is CAGSGGESNEQFF. In DNA form, the CDR3 reads TGTGCCGGGAGCGGGGGGGAAAGCAATGAGCAGTTCTTC.